A single sample is the source of the 15 T cell receptor beta chains below, sequenced in a study of graft-versus-host responses after intestinal transplantation. These receptors' targets are unknown. Sequencing used immunoSEQ multiplex PCR; TCRdb keeps in-frame clones, though not all of them. The sample contains some 140,000 clones, about nine tenths of which appear only once. Specimen: unstimulated CD4+ T cells sorted from spleen or lymph node cells, collected before intestinal transplant. The receptor source for this set is a human donor who received an intestinal transplant.

This clone was detected only once. The chain has TRBV11-1 and TRBJ2-2; D not resolved. V lost 5 bases and J 1 base, leaving 5 bases between the germline ends. Looked up from germline, CDR1 is SGHAT and CDR2 is FQDESV (reference sequence). This CDR3 is 13 amino acids long. The CDR3 sequence is CASSHENTGELFF. The DNA for the CDR3 is TGTGCCAGCAGCCACGAGAACACCGGGGAGCTGTTTTTT.

To note about this clone: The junction departs from germline at one end; a sequencing error may be responsible. The rearrangement links TRBV5-3 to TRBJ2-2; 10 nucleotides line up with TRBD1. TRBV5-3 is an ORF; its function is uncertain. CDR3 size: 15 residues. The CDR3 sequence: CASSSRTGGNGELFF. In DNA form, the CDR3 reads TGTGCCAGCAGCTCACGGACAGGGGGGAACGGGGAGCTGTTTTTT.

V and J are TRBV28 and TRBJ2-7; D gene unclear. This CDR3 region has 15 residues. CDR1 MDHEN and CDR2 SYDVKM come from the germline V gene. Trimming left V 2 bases short and J 0 bases short, with 11 bases between. The CDR3 reads CASSLASKPSYEQYF. Here the CDR3 DNA reads TGTGCCAGCAGTTTAGCGAGTAAGCCCTCCTACGAGCAGTACTTC.

The J gene is TRBJ1-6, the V gene TRBV7-8; TRBD1 might be the D (6 bases). Germline V gene lookup returns CDR1 SGHVS and CDR2 FQNEAQ. Trimming took 2 bases from V and 7 from J, leaving 9 bases between them. CDR3 length: 14 residues. DNA for the CDR3: TGTGCCAGCAGCTTAAAGGGGGGAAATTCACCCCTCCACTTT. It specifies CASSLKGGNSPLHF. The entire variable domain, with the rest obtained from reference TRBV7-8 and TRBJ1-6, is as follows: GAGVSQSPRYKVAKRGQDVALRCDPISGHVSLFWYQQALGQGPEFLTYFQNEAQLDKSGLPSDRFFAERPEGSVSTLKIQRTQQEDSAVYLCASSLKGGNSPLHFGNGTRLTVT.

The gene calls are TRBV28 and TRBJ2-4; possible D gene TRBD2, 5 bases. The V end lost 6 bases, the J end lost 0 bases, and 15 bases lay between the germline ends. CDR3 length equals 16 residues. CDR1 MDHEN and CDR2 SYDVKM come from the germline V gene. The CDR3 region is CASSLQPGLAKNIQYF. In DNA, the CDR3 is TGTGCCAGCAGCCTACAGCCCGGACTAGCCAAAAACATTCAGTACTTC.

This clone occurred once. DNA for the CDR3: TGTGCCAGCAGTTTGAAGCAAGCCCCCAATCAGCCCCAGCATTTT. Protein product: CASSLKQAPNQPQHF. The chain links TRBV28 to TRBJ1-5; D is ambiguous. Germline loops: CDR1 MDHEN, CDR2 SYDVKM. Trimming pared 3 bases from V and 3 bases from J, leaving 12 bases between. The CDR3 consists of 15 residues.

The chain recombines TRBV9 with TRBJ1-2; D remains ambiguous. V gave up 5 bases and J gave up 4 bases, with 12 bases separating them. The CDR3 extends over 13 amino acids. Germline loops: CDR1 SGDLS, CDR2 YYNGEE. The CDR3 bases are TGTGCCAGCAGGGATGACAAGCCCTATGGCTACACCTTC. Its protein is CASRDDKPYGYTF.

The chain couples TRBV7-2 to TRBJ2-7; TRBD1 matches at 9 bases. CDR3 length: 15 amino acids. The junction had 7 bases not matched to a gene; V was cut back by 4 bases and J by 3 bases. The germline CDR1 and CDR2 sequences are SGHTA and FQGNSA. The CDR3 loop reads CASSWYRGRDYEQYF. CDR3 nucleotide sequence: TGTGCCAGCAGCTGGTACAGGGGGCGGGACTACGAGCAGTACTTC.

The chain recombines TRBV2 with TRBJ2-5, with TRBD1 identical over 9 bases. The J call may not be correct, given that the DNA end is closer to TRBJ2-7. Germline V gene data show CDR1 as SNHLY and CDR2 as FYNNEI. This CDR3 is built from 16 residues. CDR3: CASSRLQGAKSGEQYF. DNA for the CDR3: TGTGCCAGCAGCCGTTTACAGGGGGCGAAATCTGGCGAGCAGTACTTC.

The chain joins TRBV9 to TRBJ2-4, with TRBD1 identical over 9 bases. The CDR3 runs to 16 residues. Trimming took 4 bases from V and 1 from J; bases not matched to a gene: 6. Per germline, CDR1 SGDLS and CDR2 YYNGEE. CDR3 residues: CASSLTGGTAKNIQYF. The CDR3 coding sequence is TGTGCCAGCAGCCTGACAGGGGGTACGGCCAAAAACATTCAGTACTTC.

The chain recombines TRBV2 with TRBJ2-5, with D possibly TRBD2 on 5 matching bases. The CDR3 has 15 amino acids. Germline values: CDR1 SNHLY, CDR2 FYNNEI. V gave up 7 bases and J gave up 0 bases, with 15 bases separating them. The CDR3 region is CASNSGIGYQETQYF. CDR3 sequence (DNA): TGTGCCAGCAACTCCGGGATAGGGTACCAAGAGACCCAGTACTTC.

This clone was found once. The rearrangement links TRBV9 to TRBJ1-3; D gene ambiguous. CDR3 length: 15 residues. CDR1 and CDR2 from the germline V gene are SGDLS and YYNGEE. The V gene lost 4 bases and the J gene lost 2 bases, with 13 bases spanning the gap. CDR3 in amino acids: CASSSGLVTGNTIYF. In DNA form, the CDR3 reads TGTGCCAGCAGCTCCGGTCTTGTGACTGGAAACACCATATATTTT.

This clone was detected once. The rearrangement joins TRBV28 to TRBJ1-5; D might be TRBD1 (5 bases). This CDR3 has 15 residues. V dropped 3 bases and J dropped 7 bases, with 16 bases sitting between them. Germline V CDR1 and CDR2: MDHEN, SYDVKM. The CDR3 DNA follows: TGTGCCAGCAGTTTTGCCGGGGGGATAGGGCAGCCCCAGCATTTT. Translating it yields CASSFAGGIGQPQHF.

The chain employs TRBV19 and TRBJ1-4, with TRBD1 matching over 9 bases. Trimming removed 5 bases from V and 7 bases from J; junction bases left unmatched: 5. The CDR3 totals 14 residues. Germline V gene sequence: CDR1 LNHDA, CDR2 SQIVND (reference sequence). CDR3 in amino acids: CASSARDRVEKLFF. CDR3 DNA: TGTGCCAGTAGTGCGCGGGACAGGGTTGAAAAACTGTTTTTT.

The rearrangement uses TRBV19 and TRBJ2-7; 10 bases are shared with TRBD2. V trimming: 2 bases; J trimming: 2 bases; junction bases outside the gene matches: 3. The germline gives CDR1 LNHDA, CDR2 SQIVND (reference sequence). The CDR3 loop spans 15 amino acids. The DNA for the CDR3 is TGTGCCAGTAGTATATCTAGCGGGGGAACCTACGAGCAGTACTTC. Amino acids: CASSISSGGTYEQYF.